This TCR beta chain was sequenced in a study of cytomegalovirus exposure and HLA in healthy donors. Overall study results and limits: A missense DCLRE1C variant was associated with V- and J-gene trimming of TCR beta chains in a later analysis, and an independent cohort replicated the association.

The PCR had 60 Vbeta and 13 Jbeta primers. Some clones are missing from TCRdb's copy, which holds only in-frame ones; the method was immunoSEQ multiplex PCR. Among roughly 98,000 clones listed, roughly 60% were seen once. The CDR3 runs 14 residues. V lost 6 bases and J lost 4, with 15 bases in between. Per the germline V gene, CDR1 is MNHEY and CDR2 is SVGAGI. A note on this clone: Its antigen is as yet unknown.

V and J are TRBV6-5 and TRBJ1-1; tentatively, D is TRBD1 (6 bases). The clonotype comes from a woman in her twenties or thirties in good health and CMV-seropositive. The source material was PBMCs. CDR3 amino acids: CASSSGTRGTEAFF. As DNA, the CDR3 is TGTGCCAGCAGCTCCGGGACAAGGGGCACTGAAGCTTTCTTT.